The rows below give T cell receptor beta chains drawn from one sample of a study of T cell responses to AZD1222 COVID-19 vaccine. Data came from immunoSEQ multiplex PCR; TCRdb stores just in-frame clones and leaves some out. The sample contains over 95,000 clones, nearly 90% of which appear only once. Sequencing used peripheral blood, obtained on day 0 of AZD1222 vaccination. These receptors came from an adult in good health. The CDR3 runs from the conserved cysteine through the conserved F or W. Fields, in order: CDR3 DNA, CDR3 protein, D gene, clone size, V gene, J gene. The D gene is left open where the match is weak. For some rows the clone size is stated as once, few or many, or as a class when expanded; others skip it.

TGTGCCAGCAGCGCCGACAGGGGAGATACGCAGTATTTT	CASSADRGDTQYF	TRBD1	-	TRBV7-3	TRBJ2-3
TGTGCCAGCAACGAAGCGGTAACGGGAGGAATCAATGAGCAGTTCTTC	CASNEAVTGGINEQFF	TRBD2	-	TRBV7-6	TRBJ2-1
TGTGCCAGCAGCTCGTACAAGGGAGGATCCAATACGCAGTATTTT	CASSSYKGGSNTQYF	-	-	TRBV11-2	TRBJ2-3
TGCAGCGTTGATCTTGGGGAGGCAGATACGCAGTATTTT	CSVDLGEADTQYF	-	-	TRBV29-1	TRBJ2-3
TGTGCCAGCAGCAAAGGCCCACCGCTTGGAAACACCATATATTTT	CASSKGPPLGNTIYF	-	-	TRBV21-1	TRBJ1-3
TGTGCCAGCAGCTTAGTCCGCCACGGGGGGAATGAGCAGTTCTTC	CASSLVRHGGNEQFF	TRBD2	-	TRBV11-2	TRBJ2-1
TGTGCCAGCAGCCCGTGGACAGGGGGCGACACCGGGGAGCTGTTTTTT	CASSPWTGGDTGELFF	TRBD1	-	TRBV3-1/TRBV3-2	TRBJ2-2
TGTGCCAGTAGTCGGACTGTCCCGGGACATGGATATGGTAGTGAAAAACTGTTTTTT	CASSRTVPGHGYGSEKLFF	-	-	TRBV19	TRBJ1-4
TGCGCCAGCAGGTTAGATCATAGCAATCAGCCCCAGCATTTT	CASRLDHSNQPQHF	-	-	TRBV5-1	TRBJ1-5
TGTGCCAGCGCGGGTACTACCTGGGAGACCCAGTACTTC	CASAGTTWETQYF	-	once	TRBV10-3	TRBJ2-5
TGTGCCAGCAGAAAACAGGGTGGGAACACTGAAGCTTTCTTT	CASRKQGGNTEAFF	-	-	TRBV6-5	TRBJ1-1
TGTGCCTGGAGGGACCTGAACACTGAAGCTTTCTTT	CAWRDLNTEAFF	-	-	TRBV30	TRBJ1-1
TGTGCCAGCCGGGGAGGGTTTGAAGCTTTCTTT	CASRGGFEAFF	-	-	TRBV9	TRBJ1-1
TGTGCCAGCAGAGAGGACAGGGACAACCTCTATGGCTACACCTTC	CASREDRDNLYGYTF	TRBD1	-	TRBV11-2	TRBJ1-2
TGCGCCAGCAGCCAGGCGGGGACTTCAACTAATGAAAAACTGTTTTTT	CASSQAGTSTNEKLFF	-	-	TRBV4-1	TRBJ1-4
TGTGCCAGCAGTCCTGGGGGGAACGAGCAGTACTTC	CASSPGGNEQYF	-	-	TRBV6-5	TRBJ2-7
TGTGCCAGCAGTTACGAGCCCAATTCACCCCTCCACTTT	CASSYEPNSPLHF	-	-	TRBV6-5	TRBJ1-6
TGTGCCAGTAGATTGAGGAAGGGTAATGAGGCTGAAGCTTTCTTT	CASRLRKGNEAEAFF	-	-	TRBV19	TRBJ1-1
TGCAGTGCTAGTGGGCAGGAGGCGTCTTATGGCTACACCTTC	CSASGQEASYGYTF	-	-	TRBV20-1	TRBJ1-2
TGTGCCAGCGGTATGGGGGACATGAACACTGAAGCTTTCTTT	CASGMGDMNTEAFF	-	-	TRBV6-5	TRBJ1-1
TGTGCCAGTAGTCCCGGAGGCGGGCGATCACCCCTCCACTTT	CASSPGGGRSPLHF	-	-	TRBV19	TRBJ1-6
TGTGCCAGCAGTGGGGCTTTGGGACAGGCAGAGCAGTACTTC	CASSGALGQAEQYF	TRBD1	-	TRBV2	TRBJ2-7
TGTGCCAGTAGTACCCGAACAGGGTCCTATGGCTACACCTTC	CASSTRTGSYGYTF	-	-	TRBV19	TRBJ1-2
TGTGCCAGCAGCAAATGGCTAGGGGGCTCCCAGAGAGCCCAGCATTTT	CASSKWLGGSQRAQHF	-	-	TRBV21-1	TRBJ1-5
TGTGCCAGCAGGCAAACTAGCGGGAGCGCCCCTGGGACGCAGTATTTT	CASRQTSGSAPGTQYF	TRBD2	-	TRBV5-6	TRBJ2-3
TGTGCCAGCAGCGAGCGCGGGCGCGCGGCTAATGAAAAACTGTTTTTT	CASSERGRAANEKLFF	-	-	TRBV5-6	TRBJ1-4
TGTGCCAGCAGTGGGACGGGACTAGCGGGGGGGAAGACCCAGTACTTC	CASSGTGLAGGKTQYF	TRBD2	-	TRBV6-1	TRBJ2-5
TGTGCCACCAGTGATATAACAGGGAACTATGGCTACACCTTC	CATSDITGNYGYTF	-	-	TRBV24-1	TRBJ1-2
TGTGCCAGCAGCCTTGGGACTAGCGGGAGGACTAATGAGCAGTTCTTC	CASSLGTSGRTNEQFF	TRBD2	-	TRBV5-4	TRBJ2-1
TGTGCCAGCAGCTTCACGGTGGACACTGAAGCTTTCTTT	CASSFTVDTEAFF	-	once	TRBV11-2	TRBJ1-1